Listed below are T cell receptor beta chains from one sample, sequenced in a study of preoperative IRX-2 immunotherapy in early breast cancer. Generated by immunoSEQ multiplex PCR, the TCRdb table keeps only in-frame clones and is missing some. The sample holds roughly 13,000 clones, under 95% seen once. Sampling was performed from a patient treated with IRX-2 immunotherapy. These receptors all stem from a human donor with breast cancer. The CDR3 runs from the conserved cysteine through the conserved F or W. The order of the fields is CDR3 length, J gene, D gene, V gene, clone size, CDR3 DNA, CDR3 protein. A D gene is named only where the DNA matches it firmly. Rows give clone size only sometimes, using once, few, many, or a class for an expanded clone.

cdr3_length: 13; j_call: TRBJ2-5; d_call: -; v_call: TRBV11-3; clone_size: once; cdr3_nt: TGTGCCAGCAGCGCCGTAGTAGAAGGGACCCAGTACTTC; cdr3_aa: CASSAVVEGTQYF
cdr3_length: 16; j_call: TRBJ1-5; d_call: -; v_call: TRBV7-8; clone_size: -; cdr3_nt: TGTGCCAGCAGCTTAGCAAACGGTCTGAACAATCAGCCCCAGCATTTT; cdr3_aa: CASSLANGLNNQPQHF
cdr3_length: 15; j_call: TRBJ1-3; d_call: -; v_call: TRBV7-9; clone_size: -; cdr3_nt: TGTGCCAGCAGCTTAGGGGGGACCTCTGGAAACACCATATATTTT; cdr3_aa: CASSLGGTSGNTIYF
cdr3_length: 13; j_call: TRBJ1-1; d_call: -; v_call: TRBV6-5; clone_size: few; cdr3_nt: TGTGCCAGCAGCCAGGGACACCCTCGTGAAGCTTTCTTT; cdr3_aa: CASSQGHPREAFF
cdr3_length: 15; j_call: TRBJ2-2; d_call: TRBD1; v_call: TRBV5-1; clone_size: -; cdr3_nt: TGCGCCAGCAGCTGGACAGGGGGTGACACCGGGGAGCTGTTTTTT; cdr3_aa: CASSWTGGDTGELFF
cdr3_length: 16; j_call: TRBJ1-4; d_call: -; v_call: TRBV4-2; clone_size: -; cdr3_nt: TGTGCCAGCAGCCAAGACAGGGCGCGTGCTAATGAAAAACTGTTTTTT; cdr3_aa: CASSQDRARANEKLFF
cdr3_length: 15; j_call: TRBJ1-2; d_call: TRBD1; v_call: TRBV5-6; clone_size: -; cdr3_nt: TGTGCCAGCAGCTTGGGGGTAGGGGGCGTTAATGGCTACACCTTC; cdr3_aa: CASSLGVGGVNGYTF
cdr3_length: 15; j_call: TRBJ2-3; d_call: -; v_call: TRBV11-2; clone_size: -; cdr3_nt: TGTGCCAGCAGCCAGGACAGACTATCCACAGATACGCAGTATTTT; cdr3_aa: CASSQDRLSTDTQYF
cdr3_length: 13; j_call: TRBJ1-2; d_call: -; v_call: TRBV29-1; clone_size: -; cdr3_nt: TGCAGCGTTTCGGACGGCATCAGGCCTGGCTACACCTTC; cdr3_aa: CSVSDGIRPGYTF
cdr3_length: 16; j_call: TRBJ1-1; d_call: TRBD1; v_call: TRBV4-2; clone_size: -; cdr3_nt: TGTGCCAGCAGCCAAGGGCAGGGGGCGATAATAGCTGAAGCTTTCTTT; cdr3_aa: CASSQGQGAIIAEAFF
cdr3_length: 16; j_call: TRBJ1-5; d_call: -; v_call: TRBV4-1; clone_size: -; cdr3_nt: TGCGCCAGCAGCCAAGATTTCCCCAATGGATATCAGCCCCAGCATTTT; cdr3_aa: CASSQDFPNGYQPQHF
cdr3_length: 15; j_call: TRBJ2-2; d_call: -; v_call: TRBV6-1; clone_size: few; cdr3_nt: TGTGCCAGCAGCCTTAACGTCGCGAACACCGGGGAGCTGTTTTTT; cdr3_aa: CASSLNVANTGELFF
cdr3_length: 13; j_call: TRBJ1-1; d_call: -; v_call: TRBV7-3; clone_size: -; cdr3_nt: TGTGCCAGCAGCGCCACAAGAAACACTGAAGCTTTCTTT; cdr3_aa: CASSATRNTEAFF
cdr3_length: 16; j_call: TRBJ2-6; d_call: -; v_call: TRBV6-5; clone_size: -; cdr3_nt: TGTGCCAGCAGATACACCCAAGGCCAGGGGGCCAACGTCCTGACTTTC; cdr3_aa: CASRYTQGQGANVLTF
cdr3_length: 16; j_call: TRBJ2-3; d_call: TRBD2; v_call: TRBV11-2; clone_size: -; cdr3_nt: TGTGCCAGCAGCCGAACGAGCGGGGGGCCGGGTGATACGCAGTATTTT; cdr3_aa: CASSRTSGGPGDTQYF
cdr3_length: 15; j_call: TRBJ2-7; d_call: TRBD2; v_call: TRBV5-1; clone_size: -; cdr3_nt: TGCGCCAGCAGCTTGGCCACCGGGGGGGCCTACGAGCAGTACTTC; cdr3_aa: CASSLATGGAYEQYF
cdr3_length: 14; j_call: TRBJ2-1; d_call: TRBD1; v_call: TRBV27; clone_size: -; cdr3_nt: TGTGCCAGCAGTTTACAGGGGGCGAACTATGAGCAGTTCTTC; cdr3_aa: CASSLQGANYEQFF
cdr3_length: 20; j_call: TRBJ2-1; d_call: TRBD2; v_call: TRBV19; clone_size: -; cdr3_nt: TGTGCCAGTAGTAAGGGGGCTAGCGGGGGCCCACACGTCCTCCTGTATGAGCAGTTCTTC; cdr3_aa: CASSKGASGGPHVLLYEQFF
cdr3_length: 16; j_call: TRBJ2-5; d_call: -; v_call: TRBV5-4; clone_size: -; cdr3_nt: TGTGCCAGCAGCCCCGCAGGGGGGGCGGACCAAGAGACCCAGTACTTC; cdr3_aa: CASSPAGGADQETQYF
cdr3_length: 16; j_call: TRBJ2-3; d_call: TRBD1; v_call: TRBV12-5; clone_size: -; cdr3_nt: TGTGCTAGTGGTTCGTCCGGGACAGACATCACAGATACGCAGTATTTT; cdr3_aa: CASGSSGTDITDTQYF
cdr3_length: 16; j_call: TRBJ2-5; d_call: -; v_call: TRBV15; clone_size: -; cdr3_nt: TGTGCCACCAGCAGAGATCGTGTGGCAGGTCAAGAGACCCAGTACTTC; cdr3_aa: CATSRDRVAGQETQYF
cdr3_length: 15; j_call: TRBJ2-7; d_call: TRBD2; v_call: TRBV5-1; clone_size: -; cdr3_nt: TGCGCCAGCAGCTTGGCCCTAGCGGGTGGGGACGAGCAGTACTTC; cdr3_aa: CASSLALAGGDEQYF
cdr3_length: 20; j_call: TRBJ2-4; d_call: TRBD2; v_call: TRBV11-3; clone_size: -; cdr3_nt: TGTGCCAGCAGCTTAGATCATGGCGGGACTAGCGGGGCGGTGAGAAACATTCAGTACTTC; cdr3_aa: CASSLDHGGTSGAVRNIQYF
cdr3_length: 14; j_call: TRBJ1-1; d_call: -; v_call: TRBV28; clone_size: -; cdr3_nt: TGTGCCAGCAGAAATGGGGGTACGAACACTGAAGCTTTCTTT; cdr3_aa: CASRNGGTNTEAFF
cdr3_length: 14; j_call: TRBJ1-2; d_call: TRBD1; v_call: TRBV5-1; clone_size: -; cdr3_nt: TGCGCCAGCAGCTCGGGACAGATTGGATATGGCTACACCTTC; cdr3_aa: CASSSGQIGYGYTF
cdr3_length: 15; j_call: TRBJ1-5; d_call: -; v_call: TRBV5-6; clone_size: -; cdr3_nt: TGTGCCAGCAGCGACAGGCCCGGGAGCAATCAGCCCCAGCATTTT; cdr3_aa: CASSDRPGSNQPQHF
cdr3_length: 15; j_call: TRBJ2-5; d_call: -; v_call: TRBV9; clone_size: once; cdr3_nt: TGTGCCAGCAGCGTAATGGAGGGTTCAGGGGAGACCCAGTACTTC; cdr3_aa: CASSVMEGSGETQYF
cdr3_length: 11; j_call: TRBJ1-2; d_call: -; v_call: TRBV19; clone_size: -; cdr3_nt: TGTGCCAGTAGTATCCAGAGCGGCTACACCTTC; cdr3_aa: CASSIQSGYTF
cdr3_length: 14; j_call: TRBJ1-3; d_call: -; v_call: TRBV5-5; clone_size: -; cdr3_nt: TGTGCCAGCAGCTTTTTCGGCTCTGGAAACACCATATATTTT; cdr3_aa: CASSFFGSGNTIYF
cdr3_length: 13; j_call: TRBJ1-1; d_call: -; v_call: TRBV5-1; clone_size: few; cdr3_nt: TGCGCCAGCAGCTATACAGGGAACACTGAAGCTTTCTTT; cdr3_aa: CASSYTGNTEAFF
cdr3_length: 16; j_call: TRBJ1-2; d_call: -; v_call: TRBV7-9; clone_size: once; cdr3_nt: TGTGCCAGCAGCTCCAGTGCAACCAGACGTGGCTATGGCTACACCTTC; cdr3_aa: CASSSSATRRGYGYTF
cdr3_length: 13; j_call: TRBJ1-5; d_call: -; v_call: TRBV30; clone_size: -; cdr3_nt: TGTGCCTGGAGTCCCGGGTCTAATCAGCCCCAGCATTTT; cdr3_aa: CAWSPGSNQPQHF
cdr3_length: 14; j_call: TRBJ2-3; d_call: -; v_call: TRBV6-6; clone_size: -; cdr3_nt: TGTGCCAGCAGTTATATTACAGCCTCGGATACGCAGTATTTT; cdr3_aa: CASSYITASDTQYF
cdr3_length: 14; j_call: TRBJ2-5; d_call: -; v_call: TRBV7-8; clone_size: -; cdr3_nt: TGTGCCAGCAGCCGCATGACTATCCAAGAGACCCAGTACTTC; cdr3_aa: CASSRMTIQETQYF
cdr3_length: 16; j_call: TRBJ2-3; d_call: -; v_call: TRBV19; clone_size: -; cdr3_nt: TGTGCCAGTAGTATAACAGGCAGGTCTAGCACAGATACGCAGTATTTT; cdr3_aa: CASSITGRSSTDTQYF
cdr3_length: 15; j_call: TRBJ1-2; d_call: TRBD1; v_call: TRBV18; clone_size: -; cdr3_nt: TGTGCCAGCTCACCGGGACAGGCATTGGGCTATGGCTACACCTTC; cdr3_aa: CASSPGQALGYGYTF
cdr3_length: 19; j_call: TRBJ1-6; d_call: -; v_call: TRBV5-4; clone_size: -; cdr3_nt: TGTGCCAGCAGCTTAGCCGGGACTGGGAAGAGCTCCTATAATTCACCCCTCCACTTT; cdr3_aa: CASSLAGTGKSSYNSPLHF
cdr3_length: 13; j_call: TRBJ2-3; d_call: -; v_call: TRBV30; clone_size: -; cdr3_nt: TGTGCCTGGAACCAAGAGGGGGGACTTACGCAGTATTTT; cdr3_aa: CAWNQEGGLTQYF
cdr3_length: 16; j_call: TRBJ2-1; d_call: TRBD2; v_call: TRBV7-2; clone_size: -; cdr3_nt: TGTGCCAGCAGCACCACCGGGACTAGCGGGGGGGCGGGGCAGTTCTTC; cdr3_aa: CASSTTGTSGGAGQFF
cdr3_length: 14; j_call: TRBJ2-1; d_call: TRBD2; v_call: TRBV7-2; clone_size: once; cdr3_nt: TGTGCCAGCAGCTTGAAAGCGGGGGAGGGTGAGCAGTTCTTC; cdr3_aa: CASSLKAGEGEQFF
cdr3_length: 13; j_call: TRBJ1-1; d_call: -; v_call: TRBV6-5; clone_size: once; cdr3_nt: TGTGCCAGCACCGTTCGTCTGGGCACTGAAGCTTTCTTT; cdr3_aa: CASTVRLGTEAFF
cdr3_length: 16; j_call: TRBJ2-4; d_call: TRBD1; v_call: TRBV6-5; clone_size: few; cdr3_nt: TGTGCCAGCAGTTCCCTCGCCGGACAGGGCAAAAACATTCAGTACTTC; cdr3_aa: CASSSLAGQGKNIQYF
cdr3_length: 15; j_call: TRBJ2-3; d_call: -; v_call: TRBV12-5; clone_size: -; cdr3_nt: TGTGCTAGTGGCCGCCTTGGGGGAAGCACAGATACGCAGTATTTT; cdr3_aa: CASGRLGGSTDTQYF
cdr3_length: 15; j_call: TRBJ1-6; d_call: -; v_call: TRBV28; clone_size: -; cdr3_nt: TGTGCCAGCCGTGCGCCGGAGGGGCGGAATTCACCCCTCCACTTT; cdr3_aa: CASRAPEGRNSPLHF
cdr3_length: 16; j_call: TRBJ2-2; d_call: TRBD1; v_call: TRBV5-1; clone_size: -; cdr3_nt: TGCGCCAGCACCTCTCCCCGGGACAGGGCTGCCGGGGAGCTGTTTTTT; cdr3_aa: CASTSPRDRAAGELFF
cdr3_length: 14; j_call: TRBJ2-3; d_call: -; v_call: TRBV27; clone_size: -; cdr3_nt: TGTGCCAGCAGTTTCAGGAGGGCTGGAGATACGCAGTATTTT; cdr3_aa: CASSFRRAGDTQYF
cdr3_length: 16; j_call: TRBJ2-2; d_call: TRBD1; v_call: TRBV4-2; clone_size: -; cdr3_nt: TGTGCCAGCAGCCCCCGACAGGGTAGGGCCACCGGGGAGCTGTTTTTT; cdr3_aa: CASSPRQGRATGELFF
cdr3_length: 15; j_call: TRBJ1-2; d_call: TRBD1; v_call: TRBV2; clone_size: few; cdr3_nt: TGTGCCATCCAGGGGGGGACAGGGGTGCATCTTGGCTACACCTTC; cdr3_aa: CAIQGGTGVHLGYTF